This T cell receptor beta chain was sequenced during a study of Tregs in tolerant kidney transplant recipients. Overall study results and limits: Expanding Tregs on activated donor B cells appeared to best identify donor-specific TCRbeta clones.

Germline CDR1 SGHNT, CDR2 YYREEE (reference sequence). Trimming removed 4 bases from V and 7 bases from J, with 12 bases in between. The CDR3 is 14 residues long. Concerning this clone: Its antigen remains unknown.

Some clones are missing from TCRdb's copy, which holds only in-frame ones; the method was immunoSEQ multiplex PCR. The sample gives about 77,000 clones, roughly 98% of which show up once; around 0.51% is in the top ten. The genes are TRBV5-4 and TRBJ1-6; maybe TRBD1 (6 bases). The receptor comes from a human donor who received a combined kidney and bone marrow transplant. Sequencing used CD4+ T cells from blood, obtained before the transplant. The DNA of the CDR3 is TGTGCCAGCAGCCCACAGGGATCCAATTCACCCCTCCACTTT. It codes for CASSPQGSNSPLHF.